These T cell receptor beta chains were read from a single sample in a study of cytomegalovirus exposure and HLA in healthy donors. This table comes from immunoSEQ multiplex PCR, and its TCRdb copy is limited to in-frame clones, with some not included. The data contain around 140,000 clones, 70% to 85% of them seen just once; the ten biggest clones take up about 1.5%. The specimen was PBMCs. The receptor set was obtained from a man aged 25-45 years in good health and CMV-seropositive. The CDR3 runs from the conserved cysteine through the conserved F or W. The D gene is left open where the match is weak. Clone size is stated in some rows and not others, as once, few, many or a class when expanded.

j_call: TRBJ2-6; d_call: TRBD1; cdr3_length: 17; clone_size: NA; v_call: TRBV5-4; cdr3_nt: TGTGCCAGCAGCCGGGACAGGGGTTTCTCTGGGGCCAACGTCCTGACTTTC; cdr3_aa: CASSRDRGFSGANVLTF
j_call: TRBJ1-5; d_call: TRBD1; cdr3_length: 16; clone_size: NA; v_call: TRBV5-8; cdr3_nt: TGTGCCAGCAGCTCGAGGACTGGGACAGACAATCAGCCCCAGCATTTT; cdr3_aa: CASSSRTGTDNQPQHF
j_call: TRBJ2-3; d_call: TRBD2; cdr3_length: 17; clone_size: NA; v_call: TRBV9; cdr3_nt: TGTGCCAGCAGCCCGTTTTCTATAGCGGGAGGGCCGGATACGCAGTATTTT; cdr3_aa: CASSPFSIAGGPDTQYF
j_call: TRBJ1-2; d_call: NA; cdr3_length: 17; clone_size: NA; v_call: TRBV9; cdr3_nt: TGTGCCAGCAGCCAGAGTGGCCGCGGGGGCGCTGGATATGGCTACACCTTC; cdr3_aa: CASSQSGRGGAGYGYTF
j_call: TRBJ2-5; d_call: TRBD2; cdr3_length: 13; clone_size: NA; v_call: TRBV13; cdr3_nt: TGTGCCAGCCAGGACGGGAGGATGGAGACCCAGTACTTC; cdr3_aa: CASQDGRMETQYF
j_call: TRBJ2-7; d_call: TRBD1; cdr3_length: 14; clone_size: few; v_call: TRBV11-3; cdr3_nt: TGTGCCAGCAGCTGGGGACAGGGAGGCCACGAGCAGTACTTC; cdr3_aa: CASSWGQGGHEQYF
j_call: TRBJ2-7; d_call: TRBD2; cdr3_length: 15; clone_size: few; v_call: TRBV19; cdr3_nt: TGTGCCAGTAGTAGGGGACTAGCGGCCTCCTACGAGCAGTACTTC; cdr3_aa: CASSRGLAASYEQYF
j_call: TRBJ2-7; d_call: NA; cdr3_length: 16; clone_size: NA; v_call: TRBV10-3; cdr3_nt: TGTGCCATCAGTGAGTCAACAGGGCCCAAGCTCTACGAGCAGTACTTC; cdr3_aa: CAISESTGPKLYEQYF
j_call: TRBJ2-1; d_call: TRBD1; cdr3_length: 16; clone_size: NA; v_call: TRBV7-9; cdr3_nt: TGTGCCAGCAGCTTAACAGTAGGCACAGGGGACGATGAGCAGTTCTTC; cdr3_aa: CASSLTVGTGDDEQFF
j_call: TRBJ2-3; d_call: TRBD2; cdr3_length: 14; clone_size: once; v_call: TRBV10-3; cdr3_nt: TGTGCCATCTCGAGCGGGGCTAGCACAGATACGCAGTATTTT; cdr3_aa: CAISSGASTDTQYF
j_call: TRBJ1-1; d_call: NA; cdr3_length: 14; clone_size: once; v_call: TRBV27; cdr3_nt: TGTGCCAGCAGACGCCTACAGGGGAACACTGAAGCTTTCTTT; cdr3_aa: CASRRLQGNTEAFF
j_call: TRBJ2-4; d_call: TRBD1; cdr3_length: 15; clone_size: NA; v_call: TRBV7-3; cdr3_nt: TGTGCCAGCGACCGGGACAGGGGGTCCAAAAACATTCAGTACTTC; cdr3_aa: CASDRDRGSKNIQYF
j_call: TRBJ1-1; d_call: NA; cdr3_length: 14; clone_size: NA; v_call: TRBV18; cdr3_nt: TGTGCCAGCTCACAAAGCAGGGCGGACACTGAAGCTTTCTTT; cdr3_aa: CASSQSRADTEAFF
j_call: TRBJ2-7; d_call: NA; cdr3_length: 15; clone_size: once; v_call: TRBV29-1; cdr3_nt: TGCAGCGTTTCCCCCGAGACAGGTCCTTCCTACGAGCAGTACTTC; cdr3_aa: CSVSPETGPSYEQYF
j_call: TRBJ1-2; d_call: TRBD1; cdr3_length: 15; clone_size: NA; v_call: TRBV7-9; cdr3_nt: TGTGCCAGCAGCTTAGAACAGGGGGCGCGGGATGGCTACACCTTC; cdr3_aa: CASSLEQGARDGYTF
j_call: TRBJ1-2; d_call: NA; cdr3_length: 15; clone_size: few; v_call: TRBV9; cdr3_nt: TGTGCCAGCAGCGTAGTCCCACAGACTAACTATGGCTACACCTTC; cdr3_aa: CASSVVPQTNYGYTF
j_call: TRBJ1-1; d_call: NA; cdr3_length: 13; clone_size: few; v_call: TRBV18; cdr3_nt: TGTGCCAGCTCACCGACAGGAGGCACTGAAGCTTTCTTT; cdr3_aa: CASSPTGGTEAFF
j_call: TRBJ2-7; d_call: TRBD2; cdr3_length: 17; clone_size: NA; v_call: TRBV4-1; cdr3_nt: TGCGCCAGCAGCCAAGAACCTAGCGGGAGATGGTCCTACGAGCAGTACTTC; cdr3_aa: CASSQEPSGRWSYEQYF
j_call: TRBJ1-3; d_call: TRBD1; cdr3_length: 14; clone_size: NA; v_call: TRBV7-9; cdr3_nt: TGTGCCAGCGGTACAGGGGTTTCTGGAAACACCATATATTTT; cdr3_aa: CASGTGVSGNTIYF
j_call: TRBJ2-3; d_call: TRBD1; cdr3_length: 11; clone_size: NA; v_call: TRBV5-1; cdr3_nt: TGCGCCAGCAGTTGGGACAGGGAGAAGTATTTT; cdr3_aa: CASSWDREKYF
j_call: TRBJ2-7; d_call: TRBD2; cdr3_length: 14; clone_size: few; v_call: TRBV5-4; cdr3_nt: TGTGCCAGCAGCTCCCCCCGGACTAGCGACGAGCAGTACTTC; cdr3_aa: CASSSPRTSDEQYF
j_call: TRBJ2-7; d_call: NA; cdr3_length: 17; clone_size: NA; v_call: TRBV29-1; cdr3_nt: TGCAGCGTAACGCCGGCTGGGGGCTTAGGGGGGGGGAACGAGCAGTACTTC; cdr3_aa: CSVTPAGGLGGGNEQYF
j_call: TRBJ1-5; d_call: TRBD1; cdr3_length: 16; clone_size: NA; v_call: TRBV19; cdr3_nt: TGTGCCAGTAGTCAATTTTGGACAGGGATAAATCAGCCCCAGCATTTT; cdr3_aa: CASSQFWTGINQPQHF
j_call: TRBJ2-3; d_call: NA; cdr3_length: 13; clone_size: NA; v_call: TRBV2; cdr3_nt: TGTGCCGGCAAAGGGGCTACAACAGATACGCAGTATTTT; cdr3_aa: CAGKGATTDTQYF
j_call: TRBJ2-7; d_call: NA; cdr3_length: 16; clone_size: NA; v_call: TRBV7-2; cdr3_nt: TGTGCCAGCAGCTTAGTCTTGGGGGGGGGCAGCTACGAGCAGTACTTC; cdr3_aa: CASSLVLGGGSYEQYF
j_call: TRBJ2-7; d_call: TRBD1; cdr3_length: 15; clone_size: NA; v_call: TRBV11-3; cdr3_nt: TGTGCCAGCAGCGTCACCGGGACAGGCTCCTACGAGCAGTACTTC; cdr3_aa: CASSVTGTGSYEQYF
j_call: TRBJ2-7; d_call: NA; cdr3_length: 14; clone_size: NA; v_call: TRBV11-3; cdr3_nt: TGTGCCAGCAGCGCCTCTTGGGAGTCCTACGAGCAGTACTTC; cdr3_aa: CASSASWESYEQYF
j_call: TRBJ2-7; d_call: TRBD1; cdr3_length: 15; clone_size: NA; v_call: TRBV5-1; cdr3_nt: TGCGCCAGCAGAAAAATCGAGACAGGGACGTACGAGCAGTACTTC; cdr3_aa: CASRKIETGTYEQYF
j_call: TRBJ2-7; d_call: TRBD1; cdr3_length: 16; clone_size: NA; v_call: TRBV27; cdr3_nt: TGTGCCAGCAGTTTATTAGATGGGACAGGCTCCTACGAGCAGTACTTC; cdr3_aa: CASSLLDGTGSYEQYF
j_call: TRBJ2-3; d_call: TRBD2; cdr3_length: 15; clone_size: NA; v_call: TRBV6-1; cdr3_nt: TGTGCCAGCAGTGGGCGGGCTAGCGGGGTGGATACGCAGTATTTT; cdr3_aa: CASSGRASGVDTQYF
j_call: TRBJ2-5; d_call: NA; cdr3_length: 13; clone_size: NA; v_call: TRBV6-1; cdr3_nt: TGTGCCAGCAGGACTCCTCCGGGGGAGACCCAGTACTTC; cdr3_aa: CASRTPPGETQYF